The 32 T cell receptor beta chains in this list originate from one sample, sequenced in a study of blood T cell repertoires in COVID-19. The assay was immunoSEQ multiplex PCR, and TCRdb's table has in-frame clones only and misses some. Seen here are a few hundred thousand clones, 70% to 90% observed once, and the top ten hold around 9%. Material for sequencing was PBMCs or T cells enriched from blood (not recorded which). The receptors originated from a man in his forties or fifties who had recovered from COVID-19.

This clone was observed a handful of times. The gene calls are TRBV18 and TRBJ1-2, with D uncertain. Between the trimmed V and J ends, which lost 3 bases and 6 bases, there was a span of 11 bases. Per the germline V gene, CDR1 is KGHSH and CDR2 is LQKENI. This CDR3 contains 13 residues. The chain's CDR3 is CASSPAGWDGYTF. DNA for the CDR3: TGTGCCAGCTCACCCGCCGGGTGGGATGGCTACACCTTC. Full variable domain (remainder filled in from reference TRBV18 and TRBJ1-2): NAGVMQNPRHLVRRRGQEARLRCSPMKGHSHVYWYRQLPEEGLKFMVYLQKENIIDESGMPKERFSAEFPKEGPSILRIQQVVRGDSAAYFCASSPAGWDGYTFGSGTRLTVV.

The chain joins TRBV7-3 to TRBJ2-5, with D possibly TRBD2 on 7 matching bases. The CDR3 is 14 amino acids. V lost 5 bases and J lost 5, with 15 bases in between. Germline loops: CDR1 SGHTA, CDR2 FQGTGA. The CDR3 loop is CASSRGGGKETQYF. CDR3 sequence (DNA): TGTGCCAGCAGCCGTGGGGGGGGCAAGGAGACCCAGTACTTC. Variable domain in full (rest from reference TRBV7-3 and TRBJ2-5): GAGVSQTPSNKVTEKGKYVELRCDPISGHTALYWYRQSLGQGPEFLIYFQGTGAADDSGLPNDRFFAVRPEGSVSTLKIQRTERGDSAVYLCASSRGGGKETQYFGPGTRLLVL.

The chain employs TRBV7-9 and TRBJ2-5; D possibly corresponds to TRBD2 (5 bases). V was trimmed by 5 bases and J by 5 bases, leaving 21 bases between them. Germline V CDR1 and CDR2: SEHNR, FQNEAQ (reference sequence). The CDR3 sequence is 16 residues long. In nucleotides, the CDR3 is TGTGCCAGCAGCAAGGCCCTGGACTTAGGGCGGGAGACCCAGTACTTC. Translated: CASSKALDLGRETQYF. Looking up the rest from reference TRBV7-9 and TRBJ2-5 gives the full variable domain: DTGVSQNPRHKITKRGQNVTFRCDPISEHNRLYWYRQTLGQGPEFLTYFQNEAQLEKSRLLSDRFSAERPKGSFSTLEIQRTEQGDSAMYLCASSKALDLGRETQYFGPGTRLLVL.

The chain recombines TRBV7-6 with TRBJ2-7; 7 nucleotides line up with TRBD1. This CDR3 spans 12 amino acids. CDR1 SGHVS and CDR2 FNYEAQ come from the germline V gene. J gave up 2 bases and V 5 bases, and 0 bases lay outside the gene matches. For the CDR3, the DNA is TGTGCCAGCAGCGGACAGGCCTACGAGCAGTACTTC. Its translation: CASSGQAYEQYF.

CDR3 sequence (DNA): TGTGCCAGCAGTTTTTCGGAGGGGTCCTACGAGCAGTACTTC. Translation gives CASSFSEGSYEQYF. The V and J genes are TRBV27 and TRBJ2-7; possibly TRBD2 for D (6 bases). The germline V gene encodes CDR1 MNHEY and CDR2 SMNVEV (reference sequence). V lost 3 bases and J 1 base, leaving 10 bases between the germline ends. CDR3 length: 14 residues.

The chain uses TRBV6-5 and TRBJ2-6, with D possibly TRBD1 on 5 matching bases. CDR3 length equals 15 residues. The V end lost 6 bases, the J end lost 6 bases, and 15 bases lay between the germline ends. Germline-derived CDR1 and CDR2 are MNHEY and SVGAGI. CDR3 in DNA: TGTGCCAGCAGGCAATTGGGGCCCGAGGCCAACGTCCTGACTTTC. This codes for CASRQLGPEANVLTF.

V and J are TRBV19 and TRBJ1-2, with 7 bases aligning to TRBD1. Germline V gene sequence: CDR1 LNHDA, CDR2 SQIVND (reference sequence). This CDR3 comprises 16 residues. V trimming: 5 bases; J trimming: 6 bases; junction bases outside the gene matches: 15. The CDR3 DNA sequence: TGTGCCAGTAGTCCCCTGGACAGGTTACTGTTGAATGGCTACACCTTC. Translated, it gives CASSPLDRLLLNGYTF.

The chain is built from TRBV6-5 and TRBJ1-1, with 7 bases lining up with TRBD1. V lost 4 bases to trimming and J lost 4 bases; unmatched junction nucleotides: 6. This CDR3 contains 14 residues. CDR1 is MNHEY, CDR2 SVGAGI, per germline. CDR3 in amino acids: CASSSHRGVTEAFF. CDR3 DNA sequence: TGTGCCAGCAGTTCACACAGGGGTGTCACTGAAGCTTTCTTT.

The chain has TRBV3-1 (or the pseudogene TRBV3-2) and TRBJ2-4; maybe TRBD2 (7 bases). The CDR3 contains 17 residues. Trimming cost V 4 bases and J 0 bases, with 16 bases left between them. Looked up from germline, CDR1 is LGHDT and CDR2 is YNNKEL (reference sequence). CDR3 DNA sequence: TGTGCCAGCAGCCGAAACCCTGGGGGGGCAGCCAAAAACATTCAGTACTTC. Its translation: CASSRNPGGAAKNIQYF.

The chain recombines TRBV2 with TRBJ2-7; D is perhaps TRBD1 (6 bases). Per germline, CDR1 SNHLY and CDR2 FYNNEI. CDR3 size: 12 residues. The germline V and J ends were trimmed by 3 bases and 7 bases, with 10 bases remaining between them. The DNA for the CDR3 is TGTGCCAGCAGTGAGTTCGGGACAGAGCAGTACTTC. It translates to CASSEFGTEQYF.

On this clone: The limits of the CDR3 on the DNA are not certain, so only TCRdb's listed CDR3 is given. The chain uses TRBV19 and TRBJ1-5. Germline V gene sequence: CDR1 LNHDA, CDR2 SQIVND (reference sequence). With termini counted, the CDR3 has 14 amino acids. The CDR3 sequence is CASSILAGNQPQHF.

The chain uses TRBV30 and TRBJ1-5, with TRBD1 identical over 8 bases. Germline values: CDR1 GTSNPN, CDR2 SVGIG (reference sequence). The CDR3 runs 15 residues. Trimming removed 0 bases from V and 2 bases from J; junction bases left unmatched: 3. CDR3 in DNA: TGTGCCTGGAGTGTACCAGGGGGCCGCAATCAGCCCCAGCATTTT. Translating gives CAWSVPGGRNQPQHF.

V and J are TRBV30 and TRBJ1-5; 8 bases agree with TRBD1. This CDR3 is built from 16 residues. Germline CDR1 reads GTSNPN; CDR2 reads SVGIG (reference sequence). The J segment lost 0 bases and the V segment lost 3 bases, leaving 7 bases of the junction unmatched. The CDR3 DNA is TGTGCCTGGAGCAGACAGGGGACCTATAGCAATCAGCCCCAGCATTTT. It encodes CAWSRQGTYSNQPQHF.

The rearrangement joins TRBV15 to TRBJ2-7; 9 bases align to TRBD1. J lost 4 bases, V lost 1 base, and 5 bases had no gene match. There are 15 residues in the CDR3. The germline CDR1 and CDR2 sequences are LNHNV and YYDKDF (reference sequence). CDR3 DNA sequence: TGTGCCACCAGCAGAGGAGGGACAGGGCCGTACGAGCAGTACTTC. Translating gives CATSRGGTGPYEQYF.

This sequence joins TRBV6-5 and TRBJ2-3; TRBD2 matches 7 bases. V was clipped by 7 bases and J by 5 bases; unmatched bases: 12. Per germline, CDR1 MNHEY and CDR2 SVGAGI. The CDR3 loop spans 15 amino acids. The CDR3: CASTTSAGAGDTQYF. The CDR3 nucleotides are TGTGCCAGCACCACGTCGGCGGGAGCTGGAGATACGCAGTATTTT.

The DNA for the CDR3 is TGCGCCAGCAGTAGTCCCCAGACTGCGAACACTGAAGCTTTCTTT. It is translated as CASSSPQTANTEAFF. The chain recombines TRBV10-1 with TRBJ1-1; D uncertain. The CDR3 extends over 15 amino acids. The V gene lost 5 bases and the J gene lost 1 base, with 14 bases spanning the gap. Germline assignment: CDR1 WNHNN and CDR2 SYGVQD (reference sequence).

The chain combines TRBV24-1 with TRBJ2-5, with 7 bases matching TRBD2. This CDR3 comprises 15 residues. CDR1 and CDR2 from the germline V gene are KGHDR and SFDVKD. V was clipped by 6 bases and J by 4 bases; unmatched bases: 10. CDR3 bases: TGTGCCACCAGTCAAGCGGGGACGGAGAGAGAGACCCAGTACTTC. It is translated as CATSQAGTERETQYF.

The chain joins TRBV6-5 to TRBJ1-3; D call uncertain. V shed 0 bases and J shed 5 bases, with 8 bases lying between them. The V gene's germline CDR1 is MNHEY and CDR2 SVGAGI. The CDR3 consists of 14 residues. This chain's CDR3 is CASSYSRERNTIYF. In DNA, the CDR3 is TGTGCCAGCAGTTACTCGAGGGAACGAAACACCATATATTTT.

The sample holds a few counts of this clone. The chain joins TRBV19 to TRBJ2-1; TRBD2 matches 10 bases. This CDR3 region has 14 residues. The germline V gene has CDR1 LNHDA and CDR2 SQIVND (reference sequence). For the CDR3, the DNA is TGTGCAACTATAGCGGGGGGACACTACAATGAGCAGTTCTTC. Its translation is CATIAGGHYNEQFF. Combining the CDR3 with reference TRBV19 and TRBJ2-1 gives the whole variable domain DGGITQSPKYLFRKEGQNVTLSCEQNLNHDAMYWYRQDPGQGLRLIYYSQIVNDFQKGDIAEGYSVSREKKESFPLTVTSAQKNPTAFYLCATIAGGHYNEQFFGPGTRLTVL.

CDR3 bases: TGTGCCAGCAGTCGGACAGGGGTGTCAGAAGCTTTCTTT. It encodes CASSRTGVSEAFF. This chain links TRBV2 with TRBJ1-1, with TRBD1 identical over 9 bases. V was clipped by 5 bases and J by 8 bases; unmatched bases: 6. Germline assignment: CDR1 SNHLY and CDR2 FYNNEI. The CDR3 is 13 amino acids.

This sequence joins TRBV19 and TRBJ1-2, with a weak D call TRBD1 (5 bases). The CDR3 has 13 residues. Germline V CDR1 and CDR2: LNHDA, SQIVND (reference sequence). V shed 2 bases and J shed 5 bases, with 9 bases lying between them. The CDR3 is CASSIKSGYGYTF. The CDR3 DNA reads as TGTGCCAGTAGTATAAAGTCAGGGTATGGCTACACCTTC.

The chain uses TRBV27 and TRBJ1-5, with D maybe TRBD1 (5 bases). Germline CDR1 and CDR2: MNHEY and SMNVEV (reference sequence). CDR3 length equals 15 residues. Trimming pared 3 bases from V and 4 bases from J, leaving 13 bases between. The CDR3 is CASSFPLQVNQPQHF. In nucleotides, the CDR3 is TGTGCCAGCAGTTTTCCATTACAGGTTAATCAGCCCCAGCATTTT.

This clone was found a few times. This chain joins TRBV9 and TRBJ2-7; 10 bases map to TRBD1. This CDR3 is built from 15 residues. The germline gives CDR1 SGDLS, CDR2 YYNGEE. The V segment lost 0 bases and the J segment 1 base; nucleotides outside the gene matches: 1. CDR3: CASSVGDRGSYEQYF. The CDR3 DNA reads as TGTGCCAGCAGCGTAGGGGACAGGGGTTCCTACGAGCAGTACTTC.

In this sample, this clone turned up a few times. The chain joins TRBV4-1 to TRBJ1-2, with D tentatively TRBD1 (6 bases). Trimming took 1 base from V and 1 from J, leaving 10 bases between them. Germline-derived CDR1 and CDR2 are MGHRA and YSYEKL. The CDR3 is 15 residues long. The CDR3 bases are TGCGCCAGCAGCCAAGGTGACAGGAGTAACTATGGCTACACCTTC. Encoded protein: CASSQGDRSNYGYTF.

The CDR3 DNA reads as TGTGCCAGTAGTATAGTGGGCACCTTCTCTGGGGCCAACGTCCTGACTTTC. It encodes CASSIVGTFSGANVLTF. The V call is TRBV19, the J call TRBJ2-6; no clear D gene. This CDR3 spans 17 amino acids. Trimming left V 1 base short and J 0 bases short, with 10 bases between. Per germline, CDR1 LNHDA and CDR2 SQIVND (reference sequence).

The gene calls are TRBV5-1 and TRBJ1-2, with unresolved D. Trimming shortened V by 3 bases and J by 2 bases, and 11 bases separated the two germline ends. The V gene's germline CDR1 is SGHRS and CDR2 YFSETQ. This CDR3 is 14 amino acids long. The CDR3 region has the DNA TGCGCCAGCAGCTGGACGGGAGAAAACTATGGCTACACCTTC. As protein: CASSWTGENYGYTF.

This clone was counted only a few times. The chain's CDR3 is CASSPWDRVNSPLHF. In DNA, the CDR3 is TGTGCCAGCAGCCCATGGGACAGGGTTAATTCACCCCTCCACTTT. This chain connects TRBV7-8 to TRBJ1-6; 9 nucleotides agree with TRBD1. V lost 5 bases, J lost 6 bases, and 5 bases stayed unmatched. This CDR3 comprises 15 residues. Germline loops: CDR1 SGHVS, CDR2 FQNEAQ. The entire variable domain, with the rest obtained from reference TRBV7-8 and TRBJ1-6, is as follows: GAGVSQSPRYKVAKRGQDVALRCDPISGHVSLFWYQQALGQGPEFLTYFQNEAQLDKSGLPSDRFFAERPEGSVSTLKIQRTQQEDSAVYLCASSPWDRVNSPLHFGNGTRLTVT.

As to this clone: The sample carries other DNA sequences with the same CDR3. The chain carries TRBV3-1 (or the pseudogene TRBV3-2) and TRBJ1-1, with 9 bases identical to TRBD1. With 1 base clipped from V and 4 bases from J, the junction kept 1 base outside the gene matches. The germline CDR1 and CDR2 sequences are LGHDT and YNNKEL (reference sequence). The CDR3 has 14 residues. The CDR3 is CASSQGQGGTEAFF. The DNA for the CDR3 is TGTGCCAGCAGCCAAGGACAGGGGGGCACTGAAGCTTTCTTT.

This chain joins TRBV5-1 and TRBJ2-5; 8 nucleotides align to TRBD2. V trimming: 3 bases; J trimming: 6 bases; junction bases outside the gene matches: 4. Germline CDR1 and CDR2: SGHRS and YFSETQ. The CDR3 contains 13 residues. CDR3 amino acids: CASSSGTSQTQYF. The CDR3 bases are TGCGCCAGCAGCTCCGGGACTAGTCAGACCCAGTACTTC. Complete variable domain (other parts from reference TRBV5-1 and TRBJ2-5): KAGVTQTPRYLIKTRGQQVTLSCSPISGHRSVSWYQQTPGQGLQFLFEYFSETQRNKGNFPGRFSGRQFSNSRSEMNVSTLELGDSALYLCASSSGTSQTQYFGPGTRLLVL.

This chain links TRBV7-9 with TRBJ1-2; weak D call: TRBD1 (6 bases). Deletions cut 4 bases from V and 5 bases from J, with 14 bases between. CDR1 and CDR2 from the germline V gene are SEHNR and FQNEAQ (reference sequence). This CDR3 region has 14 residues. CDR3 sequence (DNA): TGTGCCAGCAGCTCCCTCGGGACAACGTATGGCTACACCTTC. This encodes CASSSLGTTYGYTF.

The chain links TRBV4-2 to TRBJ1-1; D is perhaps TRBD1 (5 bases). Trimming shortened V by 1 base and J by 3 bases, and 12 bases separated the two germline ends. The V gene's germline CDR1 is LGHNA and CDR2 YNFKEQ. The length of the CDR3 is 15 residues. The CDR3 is CASSQGVQGDTEAFF. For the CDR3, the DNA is TGTGCCAGCAGCCAAGGTGTGCAAGGGGACACTGAAGCTTTCTTT.

Written as DNA, the CDR3 is TGTGCCTGGAGTGTACGGTCGAGGAACACTGAAGCTTTCTTT. Protein product: CAWSVRSRNTEAFF. The chain recombines TRBV30 with TRBJ1-1, with D hard to call. The germline V and J ends were trimmed by 0 bases and 1 base, with 9 bases remaining between them. The CDR3 consists of 14 residues. Germline V gene lookup returns CDR1 GTSNPN and CDR2 SVGIG (reference sequence).